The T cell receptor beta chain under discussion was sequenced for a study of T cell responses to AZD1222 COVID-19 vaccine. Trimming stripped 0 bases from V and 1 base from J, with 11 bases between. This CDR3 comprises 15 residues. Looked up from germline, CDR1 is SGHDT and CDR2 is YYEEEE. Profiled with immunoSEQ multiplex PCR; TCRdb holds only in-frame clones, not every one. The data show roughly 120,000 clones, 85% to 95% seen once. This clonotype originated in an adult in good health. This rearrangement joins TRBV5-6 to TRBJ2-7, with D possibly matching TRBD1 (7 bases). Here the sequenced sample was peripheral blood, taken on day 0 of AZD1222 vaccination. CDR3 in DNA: TGTGCCAGCAGCTTGGAGACAGGGACTTCCTACGAGCAGTACTTC. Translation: CASSLETGTSYEQYF.